This TCR beta chain originates from a study of T-cell memory formation after mild COVID-19. The wider study: TCR clusters were largely donor specific.

One entry per CDR3 protein results from TCRdb running MiXCR on the 5' RACE reads. The sample includes approximately 580,000 distinct CDR3 sequences, roughly 22% seen only once; the top ten take under 15%. Per the germline V gene, CDR1 is SGHRS and CDR2 is YFSETQ. The V end lost 5 bases, the J end lost 0 bases, and 15 bases lay between the germline ends. The CDR3 is made up of 15 amino acids. Study-wide results and caveats: Within pre-infection memory, some responding clones were found, suggesting cross-reactive memory joined. Confirmation of SARS-CoV-2 specificity was lacking for second-wave clones peaking day 37.

This clonotype showed up just a few times. Its antigen is as yet unknown. What was sequenced was PBMCs or a T cell subset sorted from them (not recorded which). The TCR sequence derives from an adult woman who had mild COVID-19 (a few samples of this study predate the infection). Cell type and time point are not known. The rearrangement uses TRBV5-1 and TRBJ2-7; tentative D call: TRBD1 (6 bases). CDR3 protein: CASSWTDSSSYEQYF. CDR3 DNA: TGCGCCAGCAGTTGGACAGACTCAAGCTCCTACGAGCAGTACTTC.